Each of the 10 T cell receptor beta chains below was sequenced from the same sample in a study of Graves' ophthalmopathy and Graves' hyperthyroidism. TCR beta CDR3 regions were amplified from RNA transcripts. HTBI-primed RT-PCR formed the first round, and a multiplex PCR formed the second. TCRdb itself ran the multiplex PCR reads through MiXCR, one entry per CDR3 protein. Among 350,000 to 400,000 distinct CDR3 sequences listed, 15% were seen once. The sample consisted of peripheral blood. The receptors here all came from a woman in her late teens or twenties with stable Graves' hyperthyroidism.

Note on this clonotype: A read error may be the cause here, since a much bigger clone is one base away. The chain joins TRBV7-2 to TRBJ1-1, with D unclear. Per germline, CDR1 SGHTA and CDR2 FQGNSA. The CDR3 consists of 13 residues. In DNA form, the CDR3 reads TGTGCCAGCAGCCCTAACTGGAACACTGAAGCTTGCTTT. Its translation: CASSPNWNTEACF. The entire variable domain, with the rest obtained from reference TRBV7-2 and TRBJ1-1, is as follows: GAGVSQSPSNKVTEKGKDVELRCDPISGHTALYWYRQSLGQGLEFLIYFQGNSAPDKSGLPSDRFSAERTGGSVSTLTIQRTQQEDSAVYLCASSPNWNTEACFGQGTRLTVV.

This clonotype was recorded many times. The gene calls are TRBV7-2 and TRBJ2-7; D uncertain. CDR1 is SGHTA, CDR2 FQGNSA, per germline. CDR3 length: 15 residues. V lost 2 bases and J 0 bases, leaving 11 bases between the germline ends. The CDR3 loop is CASSLSSANSYEQYF. The CDR3, as DNA: TGTGCCAGCAGCTTATCGTCAGCTAACTCCTACGAGCAGTACTTC.

This clonotype was detected many times. The rearrangement links TRBV19 to TRBJ1-2; D is ambiguous. From germline, CDR1 is LNHDA and CDR2 SQIVND (reference sequence). Trimming shortened V by 7 bases and J by 5 bases, and 8 bases separated the two germline ends. The CDR3 covers 11 residues. The CDR3 loop is CASIGGYGYTF. CDR3 nucleotide sequence: TGTGCCAGTATAGGAGGGTATGGCTACACCTTC.

A remark on this clonotype: A much bigger clone sits one base away, suggesting this may be a read error. This chain joins TRBV7-6 and TRBJ1-2, with 8 bases lining up with TRBD1. Germline V CDR1 and CDR2: SGHVS, FNYEAQ. The CDR3 has 15 amino acids. The ends lost 7 bases at V and 6 bases at J; junction bases unmatched: 13. DNA for the CDR3: TGTGCCAGCATCTCCCGGACAGGGAAGGCCGATGGCTACACCTTC. It is translated as CASISRTGKADGYTF.

In its sample, this clonotype was seen many times. The chain recombines TRBV12-3 or TRBV12-4 with TRBJ2-7, with 7 nucleotides matching TRBD2. This CDR3 is 15 amino acids long. Germline trimming cut 5 bases from V and 4 bases from J; bases unmatched to any gene: 11. This CDR3 reads CASSLRLAGGYEQYF. The CDR3 DNA sequence: TGTGCCAGCAGTCTCCGACTAGCCGGGGGGTACGAGCAGTACTTC.

This clonotype appeared many times. This chain joins TRBV9 and TRBJ2-5; D not resolved. Trimming shortened V by 2 bases and J by 2 bases, and 10 bases separated the two germline ends. The CDR3 runs to 14 residues. From germline, CDR1 is SGDLS and CDR2 YYNGEE. DNA of the CDR3: TGTGCCAGCAGCGTTGGGGTGAAGCAAGAGACCCAGTACTTC. This sequence encodes CASSVGVKQETQYF.

J is TRBJ1-5 and V is TRBV28; no clear D. V was shortened by 4 bases and J by 0 bases, with 13 bases between the two germline ends. Germline values: CDR1 MDHEN, CDR2 SYDVKM. The CDR3 length is 16 residues. This CDR3 reads CASSSDWGYSNQPQHF. The CDR3 coding sequence is TGTGCCAGCAGTTCCGATTGGGGATATAGCAATCAGCCCCAGCATTTT.

This clonotype appeared many times. The chain combines TRBV12-3 or TRBV12-4 with TRBJ2-5; 7 nucleotides agree with TRBD1. J gave up 4 bases and V 5 bases, and 4 bases lay outside the gene matches. CDR3 length: 13 residues. CDR3 amino acids: CASSLRQGETQYF. DNA for the CDR3: TGTGCCAGCAGTCTCCGACAGGGAGAGACCCAGTACTTC.

The chain joins TRBV29-1 to TRBJ1-1, with D perhaps TRBD1 (6 bases). Trimming took 7 bases from V and 4 from J, leaving 19 bases between them. This CDR3 contains 14 residues. CDR1 and CDR2 (germline): SQVTM, ANQGSEA. The CDR3 loop is CSADRGRGGTEAFF. CDR3 sequence (DNA): TGCAGCGCCGACCGGGGCAGGGGAGGCACTGAAGCTTTCTTT.

As for this clonotype: This may be a read error: a much more frequent sequence differs by one nucleotide. The rearrangement joins TRBV6-2 or TRBV6-3 to TRBJ1-5; D unresolved. This CDR3 comprises 15 residues. The germline gives CDR1 MNHEY, CDR2 SVGEGT. V shed 1 base and J shed 5 bases, with 12 bases lying between them. For the CDR3, the DNA is TGTGCCAGCAGTTACTTCCAAGCAGTAGATCAGCCCCAGCATTTT. It is translated as CASSYFQAVDQPQHF.